The 2 T cell receptor beta chains given below trace back to one sample, sequenced in a study of metastatic and nonmetastatic thyroid tumors. The entire patient cohort was treatment-naive prior to thyroid surgery. From the PCR reads, TCRdb re-called clones with MiXCR. The top ten clones hold around 30% of a sample with some 30,000 clones, just under 30% of them seen once. The sample comprised blood. The receptors stem from a female donor with papillary thyroid cancer or a benign thyroid nodule (not recorded which). Some clones in this sample may be carry-over from other donors' samples.

The chain recombines TRBV30 with TRBJ1-5, with D perhaps matching TRBD1 (5 bases). CDR1 and CDR2 (germline): GTSNPN, SVGIG (reference sequence). This CDR3 contains 15 residues. Deletions cut 1 base from V and 7 bases from J, with 17 bases between. The CDR3 coding sequence is TGTGCCTGGAGTGAAGAGGGAGGGGAGGGACAGCCCCAGCATTTT. Translated, it gives CAWSEEGGEGQPQHF.

The V call is TRBV18, the J call TRBJ1-2; TRBD1 might be the D (5 bases). The V end lost 3 bases, the J end lost 4 bases, and 9 bases lay between the germline ends. Germline lookup yields CDR1 KGHSH and CDR2 LQKENI. The CDR3 runs to 13 residues. Here the CDR3 reads CASSPLGAYGYTF. CDR3 nucleotides: TGTGCCAGCTCACCCTTAGGGGCCTATGGCTACACCTTC. Variable domain in full (rest from reference TRBV18 and TRBJ1-2): NAGVMQNPRHLVRRRGQEARLRCSPMKGHSHVYWYRQLPEEGLKFMVYLQKENIIDESGMPKERFSAEFPKEGPSILRIQQVVRGDSAAYFCASSPLGAYGYTFGSGTRLTVV.